This note documents a single T cell receptor (beta chain) sequence. Its antigen is as yet unknown. The sample originates from a study of cytomegalovirus exposure and HLA in healthy donors. The study, taken as a whole, reports: Most TCR sequences were uncommon, yet certain public TCRs appeared in many donors. One later analysis, an examination of the 100 to 150 validation repertoires, found that first-cohort TCR clusters tended to co-occur in them. Through in vitro validation, three CMV-associated chains were shown to be specific for CMV antigens.

Trimming at V came to 7 bases and at J to 3 bases, leaving 6 bases not matched to a gene. The germline V gene has CDR1 ENHRY and CDR2 SYGVKD. CDR3 length: 13 amino acids. The validation cohort, a group of roughly 120 subjects, included the donors and was separate from the roughly 700-subject first cohort. The table came from immunoSEQ multiplex PCR; TCRdb's copy has only in-frame clones and leaves some out. The sample includes approximately 58,000 clones, 95% of them seen just once. This receptor was identified in a woman between 18 and 29 years old in good health and CMV-seropositive. The chain recombines TRBV10-3 with TRBJ2-7; 7 bases agree with TRBD1. The sequenced material came from PBMCs. The CDR3 DNA reads as TGTGCCATCAAAAGGGACAGCCTCTACGAGCAGTACTTC. As protein: CAIKRDSLYEQYF.